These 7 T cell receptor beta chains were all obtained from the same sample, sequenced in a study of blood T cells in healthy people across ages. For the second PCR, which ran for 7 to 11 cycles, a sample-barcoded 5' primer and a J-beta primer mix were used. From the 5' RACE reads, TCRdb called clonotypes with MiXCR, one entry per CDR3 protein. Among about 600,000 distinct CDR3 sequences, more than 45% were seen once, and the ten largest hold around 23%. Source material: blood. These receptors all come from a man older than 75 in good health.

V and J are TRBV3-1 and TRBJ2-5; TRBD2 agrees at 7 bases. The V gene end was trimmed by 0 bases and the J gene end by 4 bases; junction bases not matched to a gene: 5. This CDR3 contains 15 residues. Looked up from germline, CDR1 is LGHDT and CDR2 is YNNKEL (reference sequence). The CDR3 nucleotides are TGTGCCAGCAGCCAAGATCACGGGGGGAGAGAGACCCAGTACTTC. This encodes CASSQDHGGRETQYF.

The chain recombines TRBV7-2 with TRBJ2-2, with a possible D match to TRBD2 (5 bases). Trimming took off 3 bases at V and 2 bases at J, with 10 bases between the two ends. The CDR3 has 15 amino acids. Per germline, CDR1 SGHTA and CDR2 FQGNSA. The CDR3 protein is CASSFSSGNTGELFF. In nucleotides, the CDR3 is TGTGCCAGCAGCTTTTCAAGCGGAAACACCGGGGAGCTGTTTTTT.

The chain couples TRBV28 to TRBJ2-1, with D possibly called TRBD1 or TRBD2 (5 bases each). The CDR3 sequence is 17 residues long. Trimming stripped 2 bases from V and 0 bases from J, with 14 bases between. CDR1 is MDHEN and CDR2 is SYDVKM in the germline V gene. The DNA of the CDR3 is TGTGCCAGCAGTTTAGGAAGGGACGCGGCCTCCTACAATGAGCAGTTCTTC. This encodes CASSLGRDAASYNEQFF.

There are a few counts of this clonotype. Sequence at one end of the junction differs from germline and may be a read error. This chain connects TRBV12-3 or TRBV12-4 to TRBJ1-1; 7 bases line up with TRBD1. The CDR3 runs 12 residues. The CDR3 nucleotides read TGCGCCAGCAGTACAGGGGACACTGAAGCTTTCTTT. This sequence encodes CASSTGDTEAFF.

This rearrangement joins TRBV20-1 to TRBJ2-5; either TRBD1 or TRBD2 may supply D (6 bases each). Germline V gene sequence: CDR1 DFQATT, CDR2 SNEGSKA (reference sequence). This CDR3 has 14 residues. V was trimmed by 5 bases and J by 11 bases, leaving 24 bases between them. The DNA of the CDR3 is TGCAGTGCTTGGGGGGCTGGGACCTGGAATGAGCAGTACTTC. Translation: CSAWGAGTWNEQYF.

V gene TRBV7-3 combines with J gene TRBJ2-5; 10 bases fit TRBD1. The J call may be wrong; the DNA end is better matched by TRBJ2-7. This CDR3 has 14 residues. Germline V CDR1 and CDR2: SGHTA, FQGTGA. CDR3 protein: CASPPKTGGDEQYF. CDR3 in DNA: TGTGCCAGCCCTCCCAAGACAGGGGGCGACGAGCAGTACTTC.

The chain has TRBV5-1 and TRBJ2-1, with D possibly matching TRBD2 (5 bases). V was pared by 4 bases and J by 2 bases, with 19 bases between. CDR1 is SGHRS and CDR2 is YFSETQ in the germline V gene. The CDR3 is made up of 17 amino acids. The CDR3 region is CASSPGSGAGAYNEQFF. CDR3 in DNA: TGCGCCAGCAGCCCCGGCAGCGGAGCAGGCGCCTACAATGAGCAGTTCTTC.